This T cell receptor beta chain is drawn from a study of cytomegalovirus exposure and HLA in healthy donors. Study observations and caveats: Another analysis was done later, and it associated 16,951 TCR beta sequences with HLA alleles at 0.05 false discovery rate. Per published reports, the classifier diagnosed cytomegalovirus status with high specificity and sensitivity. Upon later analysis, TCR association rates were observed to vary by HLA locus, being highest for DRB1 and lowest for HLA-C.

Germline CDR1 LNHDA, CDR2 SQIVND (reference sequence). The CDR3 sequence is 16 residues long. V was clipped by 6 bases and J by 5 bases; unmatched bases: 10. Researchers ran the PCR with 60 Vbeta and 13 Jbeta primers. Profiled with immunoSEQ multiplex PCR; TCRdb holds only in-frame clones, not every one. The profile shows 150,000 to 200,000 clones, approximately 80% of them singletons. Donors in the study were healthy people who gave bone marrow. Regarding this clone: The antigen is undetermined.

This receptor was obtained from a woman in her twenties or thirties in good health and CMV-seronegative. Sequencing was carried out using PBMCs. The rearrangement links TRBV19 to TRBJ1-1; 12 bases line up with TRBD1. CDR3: CASSRPGTGGSTEAFF. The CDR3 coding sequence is TGTGCCAGTAGCCGTCCCGGGACAGGGGGCTCAACTGAAGCTTTCTTT.